The clone carrying this T cell receptor beta chain was seen a single time. Germline loops: CDR1 SGHNT, CDR2 YENEEA. The CDR3 sequence is 15 residues long. V lost 6 bases to trimming and J lost 0 bases; unmatched junction nucleotides: 6. The data were obtained in a study of blood T cell repertoires in COVID-19. Turning to the study itself: The study drew acute and convalescent COVID-19 samples from the United States, Italy and Spain. T cells, B-cell-depleted T cells, or PBMCs provided the cDNA or gDNA that served as material.

As handled by the study authors: Reference gene primer amplification yielded estimated nucleated cell counts. Using immunoSEQ multiplex PCR, the repertoire was profiled, and TCRdb retains in-frame clones only, with some absent. The V and J calls and the clone size are those of that table, but D and trimming were determined from the DNA. The table has roughly 150,000 clones, approximately 80% seen once. Sample: peripheral blood. The source is a human donor in a cohort sampled during active COVID-19. The V call is TRBV11-3, the J call TRBJ1-1, with 8 bases that match TRBD1. The CDR3 bases are TGTGCCAGCAGACATACAGGGGGGATGAACACTGAAGCTTTCTTT. Translated: CASRHTGGMNTEAFF.